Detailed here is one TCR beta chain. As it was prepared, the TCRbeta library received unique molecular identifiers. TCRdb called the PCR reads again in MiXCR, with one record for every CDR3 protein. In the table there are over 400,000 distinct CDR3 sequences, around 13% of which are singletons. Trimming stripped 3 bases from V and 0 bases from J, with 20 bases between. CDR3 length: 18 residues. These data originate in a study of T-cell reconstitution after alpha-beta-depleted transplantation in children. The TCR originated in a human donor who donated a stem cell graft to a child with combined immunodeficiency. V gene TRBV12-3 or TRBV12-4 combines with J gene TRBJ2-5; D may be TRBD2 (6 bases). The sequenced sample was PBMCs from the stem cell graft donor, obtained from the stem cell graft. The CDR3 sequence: CASSFGVGDWRDQETQYF. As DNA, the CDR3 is TGTGCCAGCAGTTTCGGGGTAGGGGACTGGAGGGACCAAGAGACCCAGTACTTC.